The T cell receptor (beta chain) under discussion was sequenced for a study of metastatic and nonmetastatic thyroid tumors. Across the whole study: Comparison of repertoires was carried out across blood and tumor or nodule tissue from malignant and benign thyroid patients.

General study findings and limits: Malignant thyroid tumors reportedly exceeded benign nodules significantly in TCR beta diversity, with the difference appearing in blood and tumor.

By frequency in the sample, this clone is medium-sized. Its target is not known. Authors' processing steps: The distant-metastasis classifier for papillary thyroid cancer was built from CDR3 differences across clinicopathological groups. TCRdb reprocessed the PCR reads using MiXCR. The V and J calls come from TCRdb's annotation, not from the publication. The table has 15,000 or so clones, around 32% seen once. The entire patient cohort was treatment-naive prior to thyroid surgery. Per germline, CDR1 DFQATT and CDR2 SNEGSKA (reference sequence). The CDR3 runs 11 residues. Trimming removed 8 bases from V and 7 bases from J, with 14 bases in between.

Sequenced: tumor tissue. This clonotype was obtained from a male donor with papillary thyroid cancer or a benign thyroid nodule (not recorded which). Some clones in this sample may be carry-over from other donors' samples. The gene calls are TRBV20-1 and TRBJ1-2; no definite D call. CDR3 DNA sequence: TGCAGTTCCCCCGTCTACGGTGGCTACACCTTC. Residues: CSSPVYGGYTF.